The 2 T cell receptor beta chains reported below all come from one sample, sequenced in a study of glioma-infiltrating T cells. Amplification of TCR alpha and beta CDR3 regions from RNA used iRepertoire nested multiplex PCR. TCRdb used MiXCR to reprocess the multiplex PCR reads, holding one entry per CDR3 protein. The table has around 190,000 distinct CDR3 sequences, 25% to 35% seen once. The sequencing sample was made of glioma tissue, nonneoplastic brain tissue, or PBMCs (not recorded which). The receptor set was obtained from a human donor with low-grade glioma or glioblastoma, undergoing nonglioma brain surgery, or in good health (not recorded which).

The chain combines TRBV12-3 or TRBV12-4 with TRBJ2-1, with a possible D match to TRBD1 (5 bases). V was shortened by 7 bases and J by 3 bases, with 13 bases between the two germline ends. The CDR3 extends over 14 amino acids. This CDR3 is CASTSPDSYNEQFF. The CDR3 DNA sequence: TGTGCCAGCACCAGTCCTGACAGCTACAATGAGCAGTTCTTC.

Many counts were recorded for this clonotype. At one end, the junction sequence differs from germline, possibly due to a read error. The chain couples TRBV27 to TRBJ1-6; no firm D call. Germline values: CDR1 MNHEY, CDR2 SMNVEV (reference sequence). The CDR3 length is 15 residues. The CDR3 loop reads CASSLYGPFNSPLHF. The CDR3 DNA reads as TGTGCCAGCAGCTTATACGGTCCCTTTAATTCACCCCTCCACTTT.